What follows is one TCR beta chain and its context. The antigen remains undetermined. Being one base from a much bigger clone, this may be a read error. These data are taken from a study of T-cell reconstitution after alpha-beta-depleted transplantation in children. General study points: Counts and diversity of T cells one year after transplant came mostly from newly produced T cells.

The TCRbeta library incorporated unique molecular identifiers. From the PCR reads, TCRdb called clonotypes with MiXCR, one entry per CDR3 protein. Here the sample spans some 220,000 distinct CDR3 sequences, approximately 10% being singletons. This CDR3 has 15 amino acids. CDR1 and CDR2 from the germline V gene are LGHDT and YNNKEL (reference sequence). The gene calls are TRBV3-1 and TRBJ1-2, with a tentative D call TRBD1 (5 bases). The sample here was PBMCs, taken before TCRalphabeta/CD19-depleted stem cell transplant. The clonotype comes from a child less than two years old with acute myeloid leukemia, due to receive a stem cell transplant. This CDR3 reads CACSHGHKANYGYTF. The CDR3 DNA reads as TGTGCCTGCAGCCATGGACACAAGGCTAACTATGGCTACACCTTC.